Below, 25 T cell receptor beta chains from the same sample are listed, as sequenced in a study of cytomegalovirus exposure and HLA in healthy donors. Both 60 Vbeta primers and 13 Jbeta primers went into the PCR. Sequencing used immunoSEQ multiplex PCR; TCRdb keeps in-frame clones, though not all of them. The sample lists under 150,000 clones; 65% to 75% were seen once. The specimen was PBMCs. Every receptor here comes from a woman aged 40 to 50 in good health and CMV-seropositive.

V is TRBV7-8 and J is TRBJ1-1; TRBD1 agrees at 10 bases. V shed 2 bases and J 5 bases; nucleotides not matched to a gene: 8. CDR1 and CDR2 from the germline V gene are SGHVS and FQNEAQ. This CDR3 region has 16 residues. CDR3 sequence: CASSLSGTGDITEAFF. The CDR3 DNA reads as TGTGCCAGCAGCTTATCCGGGACAGGGGATATTACTGAAGCTTTCTTT.

The V gene is TRBV7-8, the J gene TRBJ2-5, with 14 nucleotides matching TRBD2. V dropped 5 bases and J dropped 4; count of bases not matched to a gene: 6. This CDR3 comprises 16 residues. CDR1 SGHVS and CDR2 FQNEAQ come from the germline V gene. DNA of the CDR3: TGTGCCAGCAGCCGTCGACTAGCGGGAGGGCGAGAGACCCAGTACTTC. Amino acids: CASSRRLAGGRETQYF.

The chain employs TRBV5-1 and TRBJ2-4; possibly TRBD1 for D (7 bases). Germline CDR1 is SGHRS and CDR2 is YFSETQ. The CDR3 contains 14 residues. The germline V and J ends were trimmed by 4 bases and 4 bases, with 12 bases remaining between them. CDR3 amino acids: CASSRGTDKNIQYF. CDR3 DNA: TGCGCCAGCAGCCGCGGGACAGATAAAAACATTCAGTACTTC.

This chain uses TRBV6-6 with TRBJ2-2, with a possible D match to TRBD2 (6 bases). The CDR3 extends over 14 amino acids. Germline values: CDR1 MNHNY, CDR2 SVGAGI (reference sequence). V was cut by 2 bases and J by 7 bases, with 11 bases left in between. CDR3 in DNA: TGTGCCAGCAGTTACGGCGCGGGGAACGGGGAGCTGTTTTTT. Translation gives CASSYGAGNGELFF.

The chain combines TRBV11-2 with TRBJ2-2; D possibly corresponds to TRBD2 (5 bases). Germline lookup yields CDR1 SGHAT and CDR2 FQNNGV. The CDR3 covers 20 residues. Trimming cost V 0 bases and J 1 base, with 21 bases left between them. CDR3 in amino acids: CASSLDVFPSRGLNTGELFF. Here the CDR3 DNA reads TGTGCCAGCAGCTTAGACGTTTTCCCCTCCCGGGGTTTGAACACCGGGGAGCTGTTTTTT.

The chain uses TRBV5-1 and TRBJ2-1; 8 positions match TRBD1. V dropped 0 bases and J dropped 1; count of bases not matched to a gene: 3. The CDR3 has 16 residues. Per germline, CDR1 SGHRS and CDR2 YFSETQ. The CDR3 region is CASSLARTGSYNEQFF. The CDR3 coding sequence is TGCGCCAGCAGCTTGGCGCGGACAGGGTCCTACAATGAGCAGTTCTTC.

This clone was seen a few times. This chain uses TRBV29-1 with TRBJ1-1, with D perhaps TRBD1 (6 bases). The CDR3 is made up of 14 amino acids. CDR1 SQVTM and CDR2 ANQGSEA come from the germline V gene. V lost 7 bases, J lost 1 base, and 16 bases lay in between. CDR3: CSAGQTGGNTEAFF. The DNA of the CDR3 is TGCAGCGCGGGCCAGACAGGTGGGAACACTGAAGCTTTCTTT.

V and J are TRBV5-1 and TRBJ2-1; TRBD2 agrees at 10 bases. Germline loops: CDR1 SGHRS, CDR2 YFSETQ. This CDR3 region has 17 residues. V shed 2 bases and J 5 bases; nucleotides not matched to a gene: 10. The CDR3 here is CASSLLAGGRMDNEQFF. Here the CDR3 DNA reads TGCGCCAGCAGCTTATTAGCGGGAGGCCGCATGGACAATGAGCAGTTCTTC.

This clone was observed a handful of times. This chain uses TRBV19 with TRBJ2-7, with D possibly matching TRBD1 (5 bases). Trimming removed 0 bases at V and 1 base at J, with 10 bases between. The CDR3 covers 15 residues. The germline gives CDR1 LNHDA, CDR2 SQIVND (reference sequence). The CDR3 DNA sequence: TGTGCCAGTAGTATAGAGGCAGGGAAATCCTACGAGCAGTACTTC. Translating it yields CASSIEAGKSYEQYF.

This clone was seen only a few times. This chain joins TRBV9 and TRBJ2-7; 7 bases are a match to TRBD1. Looked up from germline, CDR1 is SGDLS and CDR2 is YYNGEE. The CDR3 is 14 residues long. The V segment lost 4 bases and the J segment 2 bases; nucleotides outside the gene matches: 6. The CDR3 DNA is TGTGCCAGCAGCATAAGGGACAGACCCTACGAGCAGTACTTC. Its translation: CASSIRDRPYEQYF.

This chain joins TRBV19 and TRBJ1-6; D not resolved. This CDR3 has 15 amino acids. Trimming shortened V by 0 bases and J by 6 bases, and 9 bases separated the two germline ends. The germline CDR1 and CDR2 sequences are LNHDA and SQIVND (reference sequence). The CDR3 DNA is TGTGCCAGTAGTATAGATCTGGCCGTTAATTCACCCCTCCACTTT. This gives the protein CASSIDLAVNSPLHF.

This clone was observed once. The chain combines TRBV6-6 with TRBJ1-6; TRBD1 matches 11 bases. The CDR3 is made up of 15 amino acids. V lost 2 bases and J lost 8; bases outside the gene matches: 2. The germline CDR1 and CDR2 sequences are MNHNY and SVGAGI (reference sequence). The CDR3 DNA reads as TGTGCCAGCAGTTACGGACAGGGGGCGGATTCACCCCTCCACTTT. It encodes CASSYGQGADSPLHF.

This chain connects TRBV12-5 to TRBJ2-3, with TRBD2 as a possible D gene (5 bases). CDR1 LGHNT and CDR2 FRNRAP come from the germline V gene. The CDR3 is 13 residues long. Trimming cost V 3 bases and J 6 bases, with 10 bases left between them. The CDR3 protein is CASGLKPGDTQYF. The CDR3 bases are TGTGCTAGTGGTTTAAAACCGGGGGATACGCAGTATTTT.

V gene TRBV18 combines with J gene TRBJ2-5, with 7 bases lining up with TRBD2. The J call may be wrong; the DNA end is better matched by TRBJ2-7. The CDR3 extends over 14 amino acids. Germline V gene data show CDR1 as KGHSH and CDR2 as LQKENI. The CDR3 sequence is CASSPGGSSYEQYF. CDR3 in DNA: TGTGCCAGCTCACCGGGGGGGAGCTCCTACGAGCAGTACTTC.

This clone was counted once. The chain couples TRBV6-6 to TRBJ2-4; D is perhaps TRBD1 (6 bases). CDR1 and CDR2 (germline): MNHNY, SVGAGI (reference sequence). V was pared by 6 bases and J by 9 bases, with 12 bases between. The CDR3 is 12 amino acids. The CDR3 loop reads CASSRQATIQYF. CDR3 coding DNA: TGTGCCAGCAGCCGACAGGCGACCATTCAGTACTTC.

CDR3 protein: CASSVIGLAGLDTQYF. CDR3 DNA sequence: TGTGCCAGCAGCGTAATTGGACTAGCGGGATTAGATACGCAGTATTTT. V is TRBV9 and J is TRBJ2-3; the match to TRBD2 covers 12 bases. J was trimmed by 5 bases and V by 1 base; bases with no gene match: 5. Germline-derived CDR1 and CDR2 are SGDLS and YYNGEE. This CDR3 has 16 amino acids.

The rearrangement links TRBV9 to TRBJ2-5, with 7 positions matching TRBD1. The CDR3 runs to 14 residues. V lost 4 bases, J lost 1 base, and 4 bases stayed unmatched. The germline V gene encodes CDR1 SGDLS and CDR2 YYNGEE. The CDR3 region has the DNA TGTGCCAGCAGCATAGGGGACAGCCAAGAGACCCAGTACTTC. Protein: CASSIGDSQETQYF.

This clone was found a few times. The chain joins TRBV7-9 to TRBJ2-2, with D perhaps TRBD1 (6 bases). Germline V gene lookup returns CDR1 SEHNR and CDR2 FQNEAQ (reference sequence). V lost 6 bases and J lost 4, with 12 bases in between. The CDR3 extends over 14 amino acids. CDR3 nucleotides: TGTGCCAGCAGGACGCAGGGGTCCACCGGGGAGCTGTTTTTT. Encoded protein: CASRTQGSTGELFF.

This clone showed up just once. This chain connects TRBV27 to TRBJ2-3, with D perhaps TRBD1 (5 bases). Germline loops: CDR1 MNHEY, CDR2 SMNVEV (reference sequence). The V gene lost 6 bases and the J gene lost 1 base, with 17 bases spanning the gap. CDR3 length equals 16 residues. The CDR3 protein is CASSHRSHQRTDTQYF. The CDR3 bases are TGTGCCAGCAGCCACAGGAGTCACCAACGCACAGATACGCAGTATTTT.

The chain is built from TRBV15 and TRBJ2-7, with D maybe TRBD2 (5 bases). Germline CDR1 and CDR2: LNHNV and YYDKDF (reference sequence). The CDR3 spans 12 residues. V lost 6 bases and J lost 7, with 13 bases in between. CDR3 in DNA: TGTGCCACCAGGGATACTTGGAGGGAGCAGTACTTC. Translated, it gives CATRDTWREQYF.

The table lists this clone with a few counts. J is TRBJ2-7 and V is TRBV5-1; 9 bases match TRBD1. Germline V gives CDR1 SGHRS, CDR2 YFSETQ. J lost 6 bases, V lost 0 bases, and 4 bases had no gene match. The CDR3 is made up of 14 amino acids. The CDR3 DNA reads TGCGCCAGCAGCTTGGGGACAGGGGTCGGCGAGCAGTACTTC. It translates to CASSLGTGVGEQYF.

The chain links TRBV5-4 to TRBJ2-3; a weak D match, TRBD2 (6 bases). Per the germline V gene, CDR1 is SGHNT and CDR2 is YYREEE (reference sequence). The CDR3 spans 16 residues. Trimming took 0 bases from V and 0 from J, leaving 11 bases between them. The CDR3 DNA sequence: TGTGCCAGCAGCTTGGAAACCGGAGGGAGCACAGATACGCAGTATTTT. It yields the protein CASSLETGGSTDTQYF.

V usage is TRBV5-4 and J usage is TRBJ2-2, with 7 positions matching TRBD1. The length of the CDR3 is 15 residues. V lost 1 base and J lost 5; bases outside the gene matches: 5. Germline V CDR1 and CDR2: SGHNT, YYREEE (reference sequence). The CDR3 bases are TGTGCCAGCAGCTTGCAACAGGGGATTACCGGGGAGCTGTTTTTT. Its translation is CASSLQQGITGELFF.

The chain carries TRBV18 and TRBJ1-2; the D gene is possibly TRBD1 (6 bases). Germline loops: CDR1 KGHSH, CDR2 LQKENI. The CDR3 consists of 17 residues. Trimming took off 4 bases at V and 5 bases at J, with 23 bases between the two ends. In DNA, the CDR3 is TGTGCCAGCTCACAAATAACAAGGACAGAAAGAAGGTATGGCTACACCTTC. Translating it yields CASSQITRTERRYGYTF.

The gene calls are TRBV2 and TRBJ1-1; 10 bases align to TRBD1. The V gene end was trimmed by 7 bases and the J gene end by 9 bases; junction bases not matched to a gene: 11. The CDR3 covers 14 residues. Germline CDR1 reads SNHLY; CDR2 reads FYNNEI. CDR3 in amino acids: CASTGFGTGDQAFF. The CDR3 bases are TGTGCCAGCACCGGGTTCGGGACAGGGGACCAAGCTTTCTTT.